This TCR beta chain was captured by sequencing in a study of blood T cell repertoires in COVID-19. Across the whole study: From the United States, Italy and Spain came samples of acute and convalescent COVID-19.

Seattle enrolled patients during active infection and tracked them longitudinally. Per the authors' pipeline: The assay estimated nucleated cells by amplifying reference gene primers. Only in-frame clones appear in the TCRdb table, and some are missing; sequencing was by immunoSEQ multiplex PCR. Clone size and the V and J calls come from that table; the DNA yielded D and trimming. Of some 200,000 clones in the sample, nearly 90% were seen once. The TCR was taken from a man aged 45-60 years with COVID-19, enrolled during active disease. The sequenced sample consisted of peripheral blood.

For the CDR3, the DNA is TGTGCCTGGAGGGGACTAGCGGGGGGAAGCACAGATACGCAGTATTTT. It specifies CAWRGLAGGSTDTQYF. The J gene is TRBJ2-3, the V gene TRBV30, with TRBD2 matching 15 bases. The V and J ends lost 3 bases and 0 bases, in that order; junction bases with no gene match: 1. Germline V gene sequence: CDR1 GTSNPN, CDR2 SVGIG (reference sequence). The CDR3 sequence is 16 residues long.